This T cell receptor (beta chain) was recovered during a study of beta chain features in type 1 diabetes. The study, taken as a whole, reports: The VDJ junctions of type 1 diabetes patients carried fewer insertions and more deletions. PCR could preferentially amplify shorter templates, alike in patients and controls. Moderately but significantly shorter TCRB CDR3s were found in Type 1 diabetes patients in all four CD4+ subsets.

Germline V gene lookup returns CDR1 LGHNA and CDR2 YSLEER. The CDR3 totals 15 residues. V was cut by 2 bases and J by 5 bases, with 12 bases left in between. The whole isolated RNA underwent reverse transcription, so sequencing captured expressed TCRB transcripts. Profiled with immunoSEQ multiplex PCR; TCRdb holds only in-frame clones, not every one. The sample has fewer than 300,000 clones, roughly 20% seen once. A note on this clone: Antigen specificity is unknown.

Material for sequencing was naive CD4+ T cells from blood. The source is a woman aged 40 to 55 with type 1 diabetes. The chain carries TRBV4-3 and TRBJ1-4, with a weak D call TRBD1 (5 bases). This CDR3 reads CASSQRGDGNEKLFF. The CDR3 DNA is TGCGCCAGCAGCCAACGCGGGGACGGAAATGAAAAACTGTTTTTT.